This T cell receptor beta chain was documented in a study of cytomegalovirus exposure and HLA in healthy donors. Study observations and caveats: In an earlier analysis, in roughly 600 donors, most V segments appeared productive either ~90% or ~30% of the time. It was reported that the classifier diagnosed cytomegalovirus status with high specificity and sensitivity in both the original and validation cohorts. Researchers reported in a later analysis that a missense DCLRE1C variant was tied to TCR beta V- and J-gene trimming.

On this clone: Its specificity is unknown.

PCR was performed using 60 Vbeta and 13 Jbeta primers. Libraries were prepared by immunoSEQ multiplex PCR; TCRdb keeps only in-frame clonotypes and omits some of them. The sample contains nearly 200,000 clones, roughly 80% of which appear only once. V shed 3 bases and J shed 4 bases, with 21 bases lying between them. Germline CDR1 is SGHAT and CDR2 is FQDESV (reference sequence). The CDR3 spans 17 residues. Sequenced material: PBMCs. This TCR came from a woman younger than 45 in good health and CMV-seropositive. The V gene is TRBV11-1, the J gene TRBJ1-2, with D possibly TRBD1 on 6 matching bases. The CDR3 is CASSFSSSTGESYGYTF. The CDR3 bases are TGTGCCAGCAGCTTTTCAAGCTCGACAGGCGAGTCCTATGGCTACACCTTC.